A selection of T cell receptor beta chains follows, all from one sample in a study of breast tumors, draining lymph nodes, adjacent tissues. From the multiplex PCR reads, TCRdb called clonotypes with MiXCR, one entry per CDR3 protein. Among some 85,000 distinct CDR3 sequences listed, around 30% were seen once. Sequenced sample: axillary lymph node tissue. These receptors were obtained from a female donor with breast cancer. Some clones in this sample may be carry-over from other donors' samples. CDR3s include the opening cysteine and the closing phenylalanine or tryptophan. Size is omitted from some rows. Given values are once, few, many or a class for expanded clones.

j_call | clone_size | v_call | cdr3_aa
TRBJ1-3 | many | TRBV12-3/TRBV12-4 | CASSFGSRTPGNTIYF
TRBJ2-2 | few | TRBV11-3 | CASSPGLADVGELFF
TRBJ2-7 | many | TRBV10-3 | CAISSGTSGSFYEQYF
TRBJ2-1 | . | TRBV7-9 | CASSLTNSQDNEQFF
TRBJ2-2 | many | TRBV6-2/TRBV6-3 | CASSGSSTGELFF
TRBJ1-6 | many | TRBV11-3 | CASSLGQGANSPLHF
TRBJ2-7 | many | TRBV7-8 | CASSRTGFEQYF
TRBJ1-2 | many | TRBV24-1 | CATSDAGTGGRTGYTF
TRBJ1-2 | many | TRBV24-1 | CATRGGANYGYTF
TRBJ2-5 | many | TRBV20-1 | CSARESETQYF
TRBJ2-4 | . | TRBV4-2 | CASSQVSGEGKNIQYF
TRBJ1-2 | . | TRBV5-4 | CASSLEPAANYGYTF
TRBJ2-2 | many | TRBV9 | CASSVPAIGELFF
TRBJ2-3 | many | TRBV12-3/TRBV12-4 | CASSLPVGPGDTQYF
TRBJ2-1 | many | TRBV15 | CATSRLAGGNEQFF
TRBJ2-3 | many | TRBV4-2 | CASSQAAAGGVTDTQYF
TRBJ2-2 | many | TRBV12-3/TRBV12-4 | CASNQGGATGELFF
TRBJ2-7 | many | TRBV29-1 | CSVGTGGLFEQYF
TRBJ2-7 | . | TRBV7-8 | CASSPSSGPYEQYF
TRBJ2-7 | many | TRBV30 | CAWSEMGLYEQYF
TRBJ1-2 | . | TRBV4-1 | CASSPRTDAGHSIYGYTF
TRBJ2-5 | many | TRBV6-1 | CASSGLQGGTQYF
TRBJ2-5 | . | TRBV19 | CASREEGPKETQYF
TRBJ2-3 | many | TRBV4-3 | CASSPVTVTSGRADTQYF
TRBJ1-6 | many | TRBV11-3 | CASKIGTENSPLHF
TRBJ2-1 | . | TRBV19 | CASSIDWETGHYNEQFF
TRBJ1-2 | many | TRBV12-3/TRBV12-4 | CASSGTVAANYGYTF
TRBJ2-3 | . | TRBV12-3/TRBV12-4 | CASSRGLGGTDTQYF
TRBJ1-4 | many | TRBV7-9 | CASSPDGGSNEKLFF
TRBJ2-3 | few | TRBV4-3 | CASSQEGGGADTQYF
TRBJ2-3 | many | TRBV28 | CASSLRAGGITDTQYF
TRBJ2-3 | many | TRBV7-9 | CASSFAGLRDTQYF
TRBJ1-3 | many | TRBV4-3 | CASSQDTARSGNTIYF
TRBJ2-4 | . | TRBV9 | CASSAGLAKNIQSF
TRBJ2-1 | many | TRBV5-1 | CASSLARTGGYNEQFF
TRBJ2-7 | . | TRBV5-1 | CASSLPASSWYEQYF
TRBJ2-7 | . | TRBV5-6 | CASLSPGLAYEQYF
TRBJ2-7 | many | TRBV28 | CASSGVDGEQYF
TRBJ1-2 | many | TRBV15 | CATSRELAGGGGDYGYTF
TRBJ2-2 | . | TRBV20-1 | CSARLRLAKTTGELFF
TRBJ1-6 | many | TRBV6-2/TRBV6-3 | CASSDDGYNSPLHF
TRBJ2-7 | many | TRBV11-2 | CASSTWTGAETYEQYF
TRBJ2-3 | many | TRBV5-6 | CASSLEPSSSSDTQYF
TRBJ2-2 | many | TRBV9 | CASSYLGLAGVGTGELFF
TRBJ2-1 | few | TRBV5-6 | CASSFWRGANEQFF
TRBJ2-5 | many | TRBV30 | CAWSGGREETQYF
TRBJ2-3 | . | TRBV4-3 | CASSQDVRATDTQYF
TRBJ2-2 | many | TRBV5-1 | CASSVAGSTGELFF
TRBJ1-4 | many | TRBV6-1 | CASSAPGVNEKLFF
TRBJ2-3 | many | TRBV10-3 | CAIRNTGGVTDTQYF
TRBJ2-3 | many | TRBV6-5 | CASSLEGIGDTQYF
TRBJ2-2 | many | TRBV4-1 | CASRASALRDGELFF
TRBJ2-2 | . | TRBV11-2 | CASSFAGGSYNELFF
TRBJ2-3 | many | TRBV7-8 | CASSLARLAHTDTQYF
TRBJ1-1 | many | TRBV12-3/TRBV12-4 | CASLRRQGQGRFEAFF
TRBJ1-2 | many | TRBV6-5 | CASSSPTGKLGYTF
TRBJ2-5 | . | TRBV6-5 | CACSHRSAASQYF
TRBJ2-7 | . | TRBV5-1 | CASSNTGTAYEQYF
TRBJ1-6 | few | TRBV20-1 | CSASGGKGYLGHSPLHF